Below are 26 T cell receptor beta chains sequenced from a single sample in a study of OX40 agonist ivuxolimab in advanced cancers. The protocol was immunoSEQ multiplex PCR, while the TCRdb copy is restricted to in-frame clones and leaves out a portion. The sample contains fewer than 80,000 clones, around 90% of which appear only once. The input for sequencing was CD4+ or CD8+ T cells sorted from blood, taken in a trial of the OX40 agonist ivuxolimab. These receptors were obtained from an adult with an advanced solid tumor such as melanoma, head and neck, liver or kidney cancer.

The chain is built from TRBV28 and TRBJ1-5, with D tentatively TRBD1 (5 bases). Germline values: CDR1 MDHEN, CDR2 SYDVKM. This CDR3 has 15 residues. V lost 0 bases and J 7 bases, leaving 13 bases between the germline ends. The CDR3 spells CASSLWGRVDQPQHF. The CDR3 DNA follows: TGTGCCAGCAGTTTATGGGGCAGGGTAGACCAGCCCCAGCATTTT.

The table lists this clone with a count of one. The chain carries TRBV6-5 and TRBJ1-5, with a tentative D call TRBD1 (6 bases). The germline CDR1 and CDR2 sequences are MNHEY and SVGAGI. The CDR3 sequence is 15 residues long. The ends were cut back, 5 bases at V and 4 bases at J, with 15 bases in the middle. The CDR3 reads CASSLGGGNNQPQHF. The CDR3 region has the DNA TGTGCCAGCAGTCTTGGGGGGGGCAATAATCAGCCCCAGCATTTT.

This clone came up a few times. The genes are TRBV6-1 and TRBJ2-7, with 11 bases fitting TRBD2. Germline CDR1 is MNHNS and CDR2 is SASEGT. The CDR3 length is 14 residues. With 10 bases clipped from V and 2 bases from J, the junction kept 7 bases outside the gene matches. CDR3 DNA sequence: TGTGCCACAATAGCGGGAGGGCCGCCCTACGAGCAGTACTTC. Protein product: CATIAGGPPYEQYF.

In this sample, this clone turned up once. The chain links TRBV18 to TRBJ1-3, with D perhaps TRBD1 (5 bases). V was shortened by 6 bases and J by 8 bases, with 17 bases between the two germline ends. The CDR3 is 14 amino acids. Germline lookup yields CDR1 KGHSH and CDR2 LQKENI. Here the CDR3 DNA reads TGTGCCAGCTCCCCCCTCGCGTCGGGGGACACCATATATTTT. It translates to CASSPLASGDTIYF.

Details on this clone: The junction shows a germline mismatch at one end, possibly a read error. The CDR3 sequence is CASSIAEHLYNEQFF. In nucleotides, the CDR3 is TGTGCCAGCAGCATAGCGGAACATCTCTACAATGAGCAGTTCTTC. The chain joins TRBV7-6 to TRBJ2-1; D may be TRBD2 (6 bases). Germline V gene data show CDR1 as SGHVS and CDR2 as FNYEAQ. CDR3 length equals 15 residues.

Comment on this clone: Sequence at one end of the junction differs from germline and may be a read error. V is TRBV19 and J is TRBJ1-2; D is unclear. The CDR3 has 13 residues. CDR1 is LNHDA, CDR2 SQIVND, per germline (reference sequence). CDR3 bases: TGCGCCGTAAAAGCTCCTCTCAACTATGGCTACACCTTC. As protein: CAVKAPLNYGYTF.

The chain uses TRBV28 and TRBJ1-1, with 7 bases lining up with TRBD1. This CDR3 is built from 14 residues. The germline V gene encodes CDR1 MDHEN and CDR2 SYDVKM. The trim removed 4 bases at V and 5 bases at J, leaving 7 bases unmatched. The CDR3 spells CASSWHDRATEAFF. CDR3 bases: TGTGCCAGCAGTTGGCATGACAGGGCGACTGAAGCTTTCTTT.

The chain links TRBV28 to TRBJ2-4, with D perhaps TRBD2 (5 bases). The CDR3 spans 17 residues. Germline-derived CDR1 and CDR2 are MDHEN and SYDVKM. Trimming stripped 7 bases from V and 0 bases from J, with 19 bases between. CDR3 DNA: TGTGCCAGCATCCCCGGTGGGGAGTGGGTAGCCAAAAACATTCAGTACTTC. This sequence encodes CASIPGGEWVAKNIQYF. Looking up the rest from reference TRBV28 and TRBJ2-4 gives the full variable domain: DVKVTQSSRYLVKRTGEKVFLECVQDMDHENMFWYRQDPGLGLRLIYFSYDVKMKEKGDIPEGYSVSREKKERFSLILESASTNQTSMYLCASIPGGEWVAKNIQYFGAGTRLSVL.

The V call is TRBV19, the J call TRBJ2-1; no reliable D call. V gave up 5 bases and J gave up 5 bases, with 19 bases separating them. Looked up from germline, CDR1 is LNHDA and CDR2 is SQIVND (reference sequence). The CDR3 has 16 residues. CDR3 in amino acids: CASSRISELPHNEQFF. Written as DNA, the CDR3 is TGTGCCAGTAGTCGCATAAGCGAACTACCCCACAATGAGCAGTTCTTC.

The genes are TRBV5-4 and TRBJ2-1; the match to TRBD2 covers 8 bases. The CDR3 is 15 amino acids. From germline, CDR1 is SGHNT and CDR2 YYREEE (reference sequence). The V and J ends lost 4 bases and 2 bases, in that order; junction bases with no gene match: 5. The CDR3 sequence is CASSPSGSTYNEQFF. As DNA, the CDR3 is TGTGCCAGCAGCCCGAGCGGGAGTACCTACAATGAGCAGTTCTTC.

The V gene is TRBV11-1, the J gene TRBJ2-7; a possible D gene is TRBD1 (6 bases). Germline loops: CDR1 SGHAT, CDR2 FQDESV (reference sequence). V was shortened by 3 bases and J by 5 bases, with 14 bases between the two germline ends. The CDR3 totals 14 residues. The CDR3 DNA reads as TGTGCCAGCAGCTTTTCGGGACATTTCAACGAGCAGTACTTC. Translation gives CASSFSGHFNEQYF.

The J gene is TRBJ2-7, the V gene TRBV7-3; 8 positions agree with TRBD1. This CDR3 spans 14 amino acids. J was trimmed by 5 bases and V by 5 bases; bases with no gene match: 8. CDR1 SGHTA and CDR2 FQGTGA come from the germline V gene. The CDR3 region is CASSPTGAKHEQYF. DNA of the CDR3: TGTGCCAGCAGCCCGACAGGGGCTAAACACGAGCAGTACTTC.

This chain joins TRBV10-3 and TRBJ2-1; D call uncertain. There are 12 residues in the CDR3. CDR1 and CDR2 (germline): ENHRY, SYGVKD. The V end was cut by 6 bases, the J end by 4 bases, with 7 bases between. In DNA form, the CDR3 reads TGTGCCATCAGCGAGCAATACAATGAGCAGTTCTTC. As protein: CAISEQYNEQFF.

The genes are TRBV11-2 and TRBJ2-7, with D perhaps matching TRBD2 (6 bases). Between the trimmed V and J ends, which lost 1 base and 2 bases, there was a span of 12 bases. From germline, CDR1 is SGHAT and CDR2 FQNNGV. The CDR3 loop spans 15 amino acids. The CDR3 spells CASSLAEVAAYEQYF. DNA for the CDR3: TGTGCCAGCAGCTTAGCGGAGGTAGCGGCCTACGAGCAGTACTTC.

The chain employs TRBV18 and TRBJ1-1; no firm D call. Deletions cut 2 bases from V and 0 bases from J, with 4 bases between. Per the germline V gene, CDR1 is KGHSH and CDR2 is LQKENI. This CDR3 has 13 amino acids. This CDR3 reads CASSPEMNTEAFF. The CDR3 DNA sequence: TGTGCCAGCTCACCAGAGATGAACACTGAAGCTTTCTTT.

This chain links TRBV5-1 with TRBJ1-4; D unclear. The CDR3 is made up of 14 amino acids. Germline V gives CDR1 SGHRS, CDR2 YFSETQ. With 4 bases removed from V and 4 bases from J, the gap between germline ends came to 11 bases. The CDR3: CASSLATNNEKLFF. The CDR3 region has the DNA TGCGCCAGCAGCCTGGCTACGAATAATGAAAAACTGTTTTTT.

This clone occurred a few times. The DNA of the CDR3 is TGTGCCAGCCGGGACGGAGGATTTGGCAATCAGCCCCAGCATTTT. The encoded protein is CASRDGGFGNQPQHF. The chain couples TRBV19 to TRBJ1-5; D is possibly TRBD1 (5 bases). CDR1 LNHDA and CDR2 SQIVND come from the germline V gene (reference sequence). The CDR3 contains 15 residues. Between the trimmed V and J ends, which lost 9 bases and 2 bases, there was a span of 17 bases.

J is TRBJ2-7 and V is TRBV5-1; 10 bases map to TRBD1. Per germline, CDR1 SGHRS and CDR2 YFSETQ. V dropped 3 bases and J dropped 4; count of bases not matched to a gene: 13. The CDR3 totals 17 residues. The CDR3 spells CASSSQGQGEARYEQYF. CDR3 coding DNA: TGCGCCAGCAGCTCTCAAGGACAGGGGGAGGCGCGGTACGAGCAGTACTTC. Looking up the rest from reference TRBV5-1 and TRBJ2-7 gives the full variable domain: KAGVTQTPRYLIKTRGQQVTLSCSPISGHRSVSWYQQTPGQGLQFLFEYFSETQRNKGNFPGRFSGRQFSNSRSEMNVSTLELGDSALYLCASSSQGQGEARYEQYFGPGTRLTVT.

CDR3 loop: CASSWAVPDSTEAFF. In nucleotides, the CDR3 is TGTGCCAGCAGCTGGGCGGTTCCGGACAGTACTGAAGCTTTCTTT. The chain carries TRBV5-6 and TRBJ1-1; D is possibly TRBD1 (6 bases). The germline V and J ends were trimmed by 3 bases and 5 bases, with 17 bases remaining between them. The CDR3 is 15 residues long. Germline CDR1 SGHDT, CDR2 YYEEEE.

The rearrangement links TRBV5-1 to TRBJ1-2; TRBD1 is a possible D gene (5 bases). This CDR3 has 13 amino acids. The V gene's germline CDR1 is SGHRS and CDR2 YFSETQ. V lost 0 bases and J 7 bases, leaving 10 bases between the germline ends. CDR3 sequence: CASSLDRLGGYTF. The DNA for the CDR3 is TGCGCCAGCAGCTTGGACAGGCTGGGTGGCTACACCTTC.

V and J are TRBV4-1 and TRBJ2-1; 13 nucleotides align to TRBD2. Germline trimming cut 3 bases from V and 3 bases from J; bases unmatched to any gene: 8. The CDR3 consists of 18 residues. Germline V lookup: CDR1 MGHRA, CDR2 YSYEKL. The CDR3 sequence: CASSQSGLAGAFYNEQFF. CDR3 nucleotides: TGCGCCAGCAGCCAGTCAGGACTAGCGGGGGCGTTCTACAATGAGCAGTTCTTC.

The V and J genes are TRBV7-2 and TRBJ1-3, with D maybe TRBD1 (6 bases). V lost 2 bases to trimming and J lost 0 bases, with 8 bases between them. The V gene's germline CDR1 is SGHTA and CDR2 FQGNSA. The CDR3 consists of 15 residues. CDR3 protein: CASSLMGASGNTIYF. In nucleotides, the CDR3 is TGTGCCAGCAGCTTAATGGGGGCCTCTGGAAACACCATATATTTT.

CDR3 residues: CAWNLRGSLVTNEKLFF. The CDR3 nucleotides are TGTGCCTGGAACCTCAGGGGCAGCCTCGTCACTAATGAAAAACTGTTTTTT. The gene calls are TRBV30 and TRBJ1-4; tentative D call: TRBD1 (6 bases). V lost 4 bases and J lost 2, with 20 bases in between. This CDR3 comprises 17 residues. Germline V gives CDR1 GTSNPN, CDR2 SVGIG (reference sequence).

The V and J genes are TRBV7-3 and TRBJ1-3, with 8 bases that match TRBD1. The CDR3 covers 17 residues. Germline V gene sequence: CDR1 SGHTA, CDR2 FQGTGA. With V trimmed by 3 bases and J by 1 base, 8 bases remained unmatched. The CDR3 reads CASSFGQGNLSGNTIYF. The CDR3 DNA is TGTGCCAGCAGCTTTGGACAGGGCAATCTTTCTGGAAACACCATATATTTT.

The V and J genes are TRBV28 and TRBJ1-5; weak D call: TRBD1 (6 bases). V lost 8 bases and J lost 3, with 14 bases in between. Germline assignment: CDR1 MDHEN and CDR2 SYDVKM. The length of the CDR3 is 14 residues. This CDR3 reads CASGLRTVNQPQHF. In DNA, the CDR3 is TGTGCCAGCGGACTACGGACAGTCAATCAGCCCCAGCATTTT.

This clone was detected once. The genes are TRBV14 and TRBJ2-1; D remains unclear. Trimming took 7 bases from V and 4 from J, leaving 11 bases between them. This CDR3 comprises 13 residues. Germline V gene data show CDR1 as SGHDN and CDR2 as FVKESK. The CDR3 sequence: CASKNKPYNEQFF. The CDR3 DNA sequence: TGTGCCAGCAAGAATAAGCCATACAATGAGCAGTTCTTC.